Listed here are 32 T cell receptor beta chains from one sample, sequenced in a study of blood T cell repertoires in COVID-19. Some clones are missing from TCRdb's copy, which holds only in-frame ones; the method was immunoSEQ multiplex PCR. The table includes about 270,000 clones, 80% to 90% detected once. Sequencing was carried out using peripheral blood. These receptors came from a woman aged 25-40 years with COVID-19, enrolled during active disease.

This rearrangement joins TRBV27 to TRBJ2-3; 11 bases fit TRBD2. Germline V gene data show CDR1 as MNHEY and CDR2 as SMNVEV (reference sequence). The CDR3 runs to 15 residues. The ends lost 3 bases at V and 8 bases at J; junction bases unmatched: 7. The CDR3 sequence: CASSLIAGGPTTQYF. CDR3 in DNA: TGTGCCAGCAGTTTGATAGCGGGGGGGCCCACTACGCAGTATTTT.

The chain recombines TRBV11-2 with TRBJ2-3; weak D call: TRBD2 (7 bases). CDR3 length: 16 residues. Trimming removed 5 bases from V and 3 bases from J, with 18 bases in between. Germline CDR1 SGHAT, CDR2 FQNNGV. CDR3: CASSPSRGAVTDTQYF. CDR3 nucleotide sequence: TGTGCCAGCAGCCCTAGCCGGGGGGCGGTGACAGATACGCAGTATTTT.

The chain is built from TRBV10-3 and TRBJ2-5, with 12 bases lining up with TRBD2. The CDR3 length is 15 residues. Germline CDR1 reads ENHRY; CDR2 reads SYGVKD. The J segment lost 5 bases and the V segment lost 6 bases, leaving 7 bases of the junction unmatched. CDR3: CAIRASGGADETQYF. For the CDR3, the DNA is TGTGCCATCAGAGCTAGCGGGGGGGCAGATGAGACCCAGTACTTC.

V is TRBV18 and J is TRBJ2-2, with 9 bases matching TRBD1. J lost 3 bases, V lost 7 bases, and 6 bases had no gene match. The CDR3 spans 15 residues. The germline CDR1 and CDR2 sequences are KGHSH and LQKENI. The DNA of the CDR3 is TGTGCCAGCTGCCCCCGGGACAGGGACACCGGGGAGCTGTTTTTT. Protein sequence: CASCPRDRDTGELFF.

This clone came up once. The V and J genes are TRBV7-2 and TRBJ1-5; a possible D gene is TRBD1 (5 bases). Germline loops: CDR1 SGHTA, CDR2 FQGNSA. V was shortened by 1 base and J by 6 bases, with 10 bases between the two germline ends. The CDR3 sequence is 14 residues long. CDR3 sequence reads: CASSLGGGSQPQHF. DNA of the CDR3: TGTGCCAGCAGCTTAGGCGGGGGGAGTCAGCCCCAGCATTTT.

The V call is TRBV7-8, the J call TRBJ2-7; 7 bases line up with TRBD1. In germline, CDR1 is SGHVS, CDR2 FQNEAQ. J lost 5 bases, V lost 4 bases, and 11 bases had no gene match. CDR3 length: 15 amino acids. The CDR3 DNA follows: TGTGCCAGCAGCTCCGACAGGGTAATTAGGCACGAGCAGTACTTC. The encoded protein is CASSSDRVIRHEQYF.

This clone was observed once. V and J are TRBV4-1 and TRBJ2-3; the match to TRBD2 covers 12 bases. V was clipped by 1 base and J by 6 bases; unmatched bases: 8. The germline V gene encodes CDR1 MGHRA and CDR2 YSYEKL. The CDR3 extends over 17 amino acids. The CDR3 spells CASSQGLAGALGDTQYF. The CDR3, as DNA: TGCGCCAGCAGCCAAGGACTAGCGGGGGCCTTGGGGGATACGCAGTATTTT.

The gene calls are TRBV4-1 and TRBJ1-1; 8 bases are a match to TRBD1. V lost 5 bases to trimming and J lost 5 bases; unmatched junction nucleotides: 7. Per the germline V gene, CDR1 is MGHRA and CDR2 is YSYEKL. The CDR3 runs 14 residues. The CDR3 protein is CASSFGQGVTEAFF. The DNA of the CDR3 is TGCGCCAGCAGCTTCGGACAGGGAGTAACTGAAGCTTTCTTT.

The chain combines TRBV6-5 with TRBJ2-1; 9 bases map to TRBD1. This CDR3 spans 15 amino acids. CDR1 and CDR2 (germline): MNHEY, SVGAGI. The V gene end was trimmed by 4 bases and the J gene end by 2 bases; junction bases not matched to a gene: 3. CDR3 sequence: CASSSDRGAYNEQFF. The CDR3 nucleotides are TGTGCCAGCAGTTCCGACAGGGGGGCCTACAATGAGCAGTTCTTC.

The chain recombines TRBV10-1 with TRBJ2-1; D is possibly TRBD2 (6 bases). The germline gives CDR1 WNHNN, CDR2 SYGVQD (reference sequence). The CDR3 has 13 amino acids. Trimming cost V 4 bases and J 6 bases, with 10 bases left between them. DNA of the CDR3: TGCGCCAGCAGTGCGGGGGTCGGCAATGAGCAGTTCTTC. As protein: CASSAGVGNEQFF.

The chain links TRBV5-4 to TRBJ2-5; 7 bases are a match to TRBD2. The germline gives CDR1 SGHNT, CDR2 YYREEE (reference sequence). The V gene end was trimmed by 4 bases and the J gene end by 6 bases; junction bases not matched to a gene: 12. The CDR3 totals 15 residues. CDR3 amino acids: CASSIGTGGLKTQYF. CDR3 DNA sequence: TGTGCCAGCAGCATCGGGACGGGGGGTTTGAAGACCCAGTACTTC.

CDR3: CASSLGAGPTDTQYF. CDR3 nucleotide sequence: TGTGCCAGCAGCTTGGGTGCGGGCCCCACAGATACGCAGTATTTT. The rearrangement uses TRBV5-6 and TRBJ2-3; D perhaps matches TRBD2 (5 bases). The germline CDR1 and CDR2 sequences are SGHDT and YYEEEE. Trimming removed 0 bases at V and 2 bases at J, with 10 bases between. This CDR3 comprises 15 residues.

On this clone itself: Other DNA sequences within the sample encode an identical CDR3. As DNA, the CDR3 is TGTGCCAGCAGCCTATCCGGGACATCTTCCGGGGAGCTGTTTTTT. Translating it yields CASSLSGTSSGELFF. J is TRBJ2-2 and V is TRBV3-1 (or the pseudogene TRBV3-2); tentative D call: TRBD1 (6 bases). The CDR3 spans 15 residues. The germline V and J ends were trimmed by 4 bases and 6 bases, with 15 bases remaining between them. The germline CDR1 and CDR2 sequences are LGHDT and YNNKEL (reference sequence).

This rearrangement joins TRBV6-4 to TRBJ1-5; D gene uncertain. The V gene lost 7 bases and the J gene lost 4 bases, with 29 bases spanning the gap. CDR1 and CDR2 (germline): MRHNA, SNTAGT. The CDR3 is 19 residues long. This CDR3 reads CASTLQPPPHNPGNQPQHF. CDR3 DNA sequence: TGTGCCAGCACCCTACAGCCCCCACCTCACAACCCGGGAAATCAGCCCCAGCATTTT.

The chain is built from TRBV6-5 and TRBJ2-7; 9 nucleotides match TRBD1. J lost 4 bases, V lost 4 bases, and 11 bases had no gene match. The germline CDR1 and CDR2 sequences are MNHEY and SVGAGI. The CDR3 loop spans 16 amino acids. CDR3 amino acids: CASSLQGAGVRYEQYF. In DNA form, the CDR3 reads TGTGCCAGCAGTTTACAGGGGGCGGGGGTTAGGTACGAGCAGTACTTC.

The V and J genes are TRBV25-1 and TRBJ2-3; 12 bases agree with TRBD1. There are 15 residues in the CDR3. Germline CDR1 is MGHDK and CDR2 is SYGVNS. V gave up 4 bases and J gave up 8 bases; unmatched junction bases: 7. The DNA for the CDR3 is TGTGCCAGCAGTGGGGGGACAGGGGGCATTGGTACGCAGTATTTT. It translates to CASSGGTGGIGTQYF.

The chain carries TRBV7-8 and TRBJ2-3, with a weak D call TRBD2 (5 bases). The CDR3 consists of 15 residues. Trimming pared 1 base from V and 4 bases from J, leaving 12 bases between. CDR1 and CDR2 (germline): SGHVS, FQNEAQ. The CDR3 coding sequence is TGTGCCAGCAGCTTAGTGGTCGCGGGCGCAGATACGCAGTATTTT. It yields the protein CASSLVVAGADTQYF.

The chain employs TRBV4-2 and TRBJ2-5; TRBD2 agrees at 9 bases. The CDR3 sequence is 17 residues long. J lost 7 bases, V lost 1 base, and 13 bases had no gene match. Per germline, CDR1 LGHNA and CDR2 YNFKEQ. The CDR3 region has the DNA TGTGCCAGCAGCCAAGCGAGCGGGGGGATTGATCGGGGGACCCAGTACTTC. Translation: CASSQASGGIDRGTQYF.

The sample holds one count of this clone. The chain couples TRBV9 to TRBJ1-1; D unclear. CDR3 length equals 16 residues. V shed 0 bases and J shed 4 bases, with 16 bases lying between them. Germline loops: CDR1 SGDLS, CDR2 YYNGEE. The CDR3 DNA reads TGTGCCAGCAGCGTAGGAACAATCCGAGGTATCACTGAAGCTTTCTTT. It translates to CASSVGTIRGITEAFF.

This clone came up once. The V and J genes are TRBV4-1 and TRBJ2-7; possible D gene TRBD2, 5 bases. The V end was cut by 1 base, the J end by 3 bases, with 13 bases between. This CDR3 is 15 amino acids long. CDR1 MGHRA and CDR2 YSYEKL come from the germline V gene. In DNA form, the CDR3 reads TGCGCCAGCAGCCAAGGGGAAGTAGCGAACTACGAGCAGTACTTC. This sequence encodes CASSQGEVANYEQYF.

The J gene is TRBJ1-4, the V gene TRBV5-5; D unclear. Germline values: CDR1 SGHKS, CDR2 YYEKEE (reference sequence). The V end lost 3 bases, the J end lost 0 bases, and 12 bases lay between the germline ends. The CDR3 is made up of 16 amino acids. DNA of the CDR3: TGTGCCAGCAGCTCCCGATCCGGGACAACTAATGAAAAACTGTTTTTT. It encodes CASSSRSGTTNEKLFF.

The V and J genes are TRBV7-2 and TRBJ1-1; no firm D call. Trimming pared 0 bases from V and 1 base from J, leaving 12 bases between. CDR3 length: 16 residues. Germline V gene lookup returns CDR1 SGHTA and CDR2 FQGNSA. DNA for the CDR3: TGTGCCAGCAGCTTAGCGTACGGACTGCCGAACACTGAAGCTTTCTTT. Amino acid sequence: CASSLAYGLPNTEAFF.

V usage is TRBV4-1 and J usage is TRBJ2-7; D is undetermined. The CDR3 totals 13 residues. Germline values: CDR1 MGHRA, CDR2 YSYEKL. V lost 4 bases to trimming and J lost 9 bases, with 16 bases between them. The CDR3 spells CASSLGQVLPQYF. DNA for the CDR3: TGCGCCAGCAGCCTTGGTCAGGTTCTGCCGCAGTACTTC.

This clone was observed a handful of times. CDR3 nucleotide sequence: TGCGCCAGCAGCTTGGTTGACTCAACTAATGAAAAACTGTTTTTT. Protein product: CASSLVDSTNEKLFF. The chain uses TRBV5-1 and TRBJ1-4, with D unclear. V was clipped by 0 bases and J by 0 bases, with 6 bases between them. CDR1 and CDR2 from the germline V gene are SGHRS and YFSETQ. The CDR3 is 15 residues long.

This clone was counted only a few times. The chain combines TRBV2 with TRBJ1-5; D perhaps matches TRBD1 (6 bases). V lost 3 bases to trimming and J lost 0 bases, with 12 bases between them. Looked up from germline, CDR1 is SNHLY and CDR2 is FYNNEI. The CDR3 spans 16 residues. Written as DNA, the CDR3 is TGTGCCAGCAGTGACTACGGGACATTTAGCAATCAGCCCCAGCATTTT. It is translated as CASSDYGTFSNQPQHF.

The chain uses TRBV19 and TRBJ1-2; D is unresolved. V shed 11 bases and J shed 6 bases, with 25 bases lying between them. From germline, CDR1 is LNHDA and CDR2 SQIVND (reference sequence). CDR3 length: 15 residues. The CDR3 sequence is CAAPGRAVRGNGYTF. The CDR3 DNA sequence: TGTGCCGCCCCCGGGCGGGCAGTGCGGGGAAATGGCTACACCTTC. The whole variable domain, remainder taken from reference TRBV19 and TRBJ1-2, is DGGITQSPKYLFRKEGQNVTLSCEQNLNHDAMYWYRQDPGQGLRLIYYSQIVNDFQKGDIAEGYSVSREKKESFPLTVTSAQKNPTAFYLCAAPGRAVRGNGYTFGSGTRLTVV.

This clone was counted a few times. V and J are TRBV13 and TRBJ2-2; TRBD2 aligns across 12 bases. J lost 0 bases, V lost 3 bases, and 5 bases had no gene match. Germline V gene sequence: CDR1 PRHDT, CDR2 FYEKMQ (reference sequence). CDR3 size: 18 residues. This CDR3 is CASSFRTSGKANTGELFF. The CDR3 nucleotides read TGTGCCAGCAGCTTCCGGACTAGCGGGAAAGCGAACACCGGGGAGCTGTTTTTT. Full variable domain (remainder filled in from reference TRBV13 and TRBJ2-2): AAGVIQSPRHLIKEKRETATLKCYPIPRHDTVYWYQQGPGQDPQFLISFYEKMQSDKGSIPDRFSAQQFSDYHSELNMSSLELGDSALYFCASSFRTSGKANTGELFFGEGSRLTVL.

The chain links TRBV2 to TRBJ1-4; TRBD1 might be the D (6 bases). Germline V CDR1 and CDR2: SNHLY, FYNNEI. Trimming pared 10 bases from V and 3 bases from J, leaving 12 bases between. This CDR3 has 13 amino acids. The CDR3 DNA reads TGTGCCATTCTCGACAGGCCTAATGAAAAACTGTTTTTT. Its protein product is CAILDRPNEKLFF.

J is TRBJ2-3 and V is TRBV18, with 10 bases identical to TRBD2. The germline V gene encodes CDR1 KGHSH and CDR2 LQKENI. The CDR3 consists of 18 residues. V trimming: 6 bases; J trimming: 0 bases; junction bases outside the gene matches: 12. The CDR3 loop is CASSLLAGAYSSTDTQYF. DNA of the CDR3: TGTGCCAGCTCGCTGCTAGCGGGGGCGTACTCTAGCACAGATACGCAGTATTTT.

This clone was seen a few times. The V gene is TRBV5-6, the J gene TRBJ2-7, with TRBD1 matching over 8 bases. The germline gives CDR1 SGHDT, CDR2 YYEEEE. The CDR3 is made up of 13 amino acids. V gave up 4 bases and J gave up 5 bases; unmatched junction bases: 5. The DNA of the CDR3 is TGTGCCAGCAGCGACACGGACAGGGACGAGCAGTACTTC. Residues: CASSDTDRDEQYF.

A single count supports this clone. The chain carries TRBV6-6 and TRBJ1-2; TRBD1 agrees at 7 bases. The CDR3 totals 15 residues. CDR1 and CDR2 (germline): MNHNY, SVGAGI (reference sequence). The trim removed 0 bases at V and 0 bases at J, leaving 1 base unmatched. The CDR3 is CASSYSDRANYGYTF. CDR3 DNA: TGTGCCAGCAGTTACTCCGACAGGGCTAACTATGGCTACACCTTC.

In nucleotides, the CDR3 is TGTGCCAGCAGCTTATCCCAGGGGGCAGGCAATCAGCCCCAGCATTTT. Amino acid sequence: CASSLSQGAGNQPQHF. The V gene is TRBV7-2, the J gene TRBJ1-5; 8 bases align to TRBD1. V shed 2 bases and J 2 bases; nucleotides not matched to a gene: 5. Germline lookup yields CDR1 SGHTA and CDR2 FQGNSA. The CDR3 covers 16 residues.